The 23 T cell receptor beta chains below all came from one sample that was sequenced in a study of blood T cell repertoires in COVID-19. Sequenced by immunoSEQ multiplex PCR; TCRdb stores in-frame clones only, minus some. The sample includes approximately 76,000 clones, roughly 86% of them seen just once. The sample was peripheral blood. The source is a woman between 55 and 75 years old with acute or convalescent COVID-19.

The chain joins TRBV5-6 to TRBJ2-1; unclear D gene. CDR1 is SGHDT and CDR2 is YYEEEE in the germline V gene. V was cut by 2 bases and J by 7 bases, with 10 bases left in between. The CDR3 spans 13 residues. The DNA for the CDR3 is TGTGCCAGCAGCTTTTCAATGGAGAATGAGCAGTTCTTC. Its protein is CASSFSMENEQFF.

V and J are TRBV5-1 and TRBJ2-7, with TRBD2 identical over 7 bases. The germline V gene has CDR1 SGHRS and CDR2 YFSETQ. V shed 4 bases, J shed 6 bases, and the junction held 10 bases outside the gene matches. The CDR3 length is 14 residues. The CDR3, as DNA: TGCGCCAGCAGCCTGGGGCTGGGAGGGATCGAGCAGTACTTC. Translation: CASSLGLGGIEQYF. The complete variable domain, with remaining parts taken from reference TRBV5-1 and TRBJ2-7, reads KAGVTQTPRYLIKTRGQQVTLSCSPISGHRSVSWYQQTPGQGLQFLFEYFSETQRNKGNFPGRFSGRQFSNSRSEMNVSTLELGDSALYLCASSLGLGGIEQYFGPGTRLTVT.

This chain links TRBV6-4 with TRBJ1-4; D is unresolved. The ends were cut back, 6 bases at V and 5 bases at J, with 13 bases in the middle. The CDR3 is 14 residues long. CDR1 and CDR2 from the germline V gene are MRHNA and SNTAGT. The CDR3 loop reads CASSHYRENEKLFF. CDR3 bases: TGTGCCAGCAGCCACTATCGGGAAAATGAAAAACTGTTTTTT.

CDR3 DNA: TGTGCCAGCAGTTCGTCGGGGGATCGAGGCTACACCTTC. Protein sequence: CASSSSGDRGYTF. The chain recombines TRBV12-3 or TRBV12-4 with TRBJ1-2; D may be TRBD1 (5 bases). The CDR3 is made up of 13 amino acids. The V end lost 4 bases, the J end lost 8 bases, and 14 bases lay between the germline ends.

Regarding this clone: One end of the junction is discordant with germline, which a read error may explain. In nucleotides, the CDR3 is TGTGCCAGCAACTTAGCGGGGGGGCCGAATGAGCAGTTCTTC. This encodes CASNLAGGPNEQFF. The chain combines TRBV7-2 with TRBJ2-1; TRBD2 matches 11 bases. In germline, CDR1 is SGHTA, CDR2 FQGNSA. The CDR3 loop spans 14 amino acids.

The rearrangement joins TRBV2 to TRBJ2-1, with 9 bases fitting TRBD1. From germline, CDR1 is SNHLY and CDR2 FYNNEI. The CDR3 is 15 amino acids. V gave up 5 bases and J gave up 7 bases; unmatched junction bases: 9. CDR3 protein: CASSQPGQGKNEQFF. DNA of the CDR3: TGTGCCAGCAGTCAACCGGGACAGGGCAAAAATGAGCAGTTCTTC.

This chain uses TRBV19 with TRBJ1-1; maybe TRBD1 (5 bases). Trimming removed 7 bases from V and 1 base from J, with 16 bases in between. In germline, CDR1 is LNHDA, CDR2 SQIVND (reference sequence). The CDR3 is 15 residues long. This chain's CDR3 is CASKRGERRNTEAFF. The CDR3 DNA reads as TGTGCCAGTAAAAGGGGCGAACGGAGGAACACTGAAGCTTTCTTT.

A single count supports this clone. The genes are TRBV19 and TRBJ1-5; 8 nucleotides line up with TRBD1. Germline V CDR1 and CDR2: LNHDA, SQIVND (reference sequence). CDR3 size: 15 residues. V lost 3 bases to trimming and J lost 4 bases; unmatched junction nucleotides: 5. The CDR3 loop reads CASSIAGGFNQPQHF. The CDR3 coding sequence is TGTGCCAGTAGTATCGCAGGGGGCTTTAATCAGCCCCAGCATTTT. Full variable domain (remainder filled in from reference TRBV19 and TRBJ1-5): DGGITQSPKYLFRKEGQNVTLSCEQNLNHDAMYWYRQDPGQGLRLIYYSQIVNDFQKGDIAEGYSVSREKKESFPLTVTSAQKNPTAFYLCASSIAGGFNQPQHFGDGTRLSIL.

The genes are TRBV6-1 and TRBJ1-3; 7 positions match TRBD1. J was trimmed by 2 bases and V by 2 bases; bases with no gene match: 3. This CDR3 is built from 15 residues. Germline V gene data show CDR1 as MNHNS and CDR2 as SASEGT. The CDR3 nucleotides read TGTGCCAGCAGTGAATTTCAGGGGGCTGGAAACACCATATATTTT. Residues: CASSEFQGAGNTIYF.

This CDR3 is CSSGEGSEQYF. The CDR3 coding sequence is TGCAGTTCGGGAGAGGGTTCCGAGCAGTACTTC. V and J are TRBV20-1 and TRBJ2-7, with D possibly matching TRBD2 (6 bases). Trimming took 8 bases from V and 6 from J, leaving 14 bases between them. Germline loops: CDR1 DFQATT, CDR2 SNEGSKA (reference sequence). This CDR3 region has 11 residues.

The chain has TRBV20-1 and TRBJ2-1; D uncertain. Trimming took off 6 bases at V and 3 bases at J, with 6 bases between the two ends. Germline V gives CDR1 DFQATT, CDR2 SNEGSKA (reference sequence). This CDR3 spans 11 amino acids. The CDR3 nucleotides read TGCAGTGCCTTAGTCTACAATGAGCAGTTCTTC. This encodes CSALVYNEQFF.

This chain connects TRBV19 to TRBJ1-6, with D perhaps matching TRBD1 (6 bases). The CDR3 spans 15 residues. The germline gives CDR1 LNHDA, CDR2 SQIVND (reference sequence). V was clipped by 7 bases and J by 9 bases, with 19 bases between them. The CDR3 here is CASKGDTSRGSPLHF. The CDR3 coding sequence is TGTGCCAGTAAGGGGGACACCAGTCGTGGTTCACCCCTCCACTTT.

The chain carries TRBV5-1 and TRBJ1-6; 7 bases align to TRBD1. The V gene's germline CDR1 is SGHRS and CDR2 YFSETQ. The CDR3 runs 15 residues. V lost 3 bases and J lost 5; bases outside the gene matches: 5. This chain's CDR3 is CASSYAGGNNSPLHF. CDR3 DNA: TGCGCCAGCAGCTACGCAGGGGGGAATAATTCACCCCTCCACTTT.

The DNA for the CDR3 is TGTGCCAGCAGAGGGGACAGGGTGGGCGAGCAGTACTTC. It codes for CASRGDRVGEQYF. The chain combines TRBV25-1 with TRBJ2-7; TRBD1 aligns across 9 bases. This CDR3 region has 13 residues. The germline V gene has CDR1 MGHDK and CDR2 SYGVNS. V gave up 6 bases and J gave up 6 bases; unmatched junction bases: 6.

V usage is TRBV11-3 and J usage is TRBJ2-1, with 7 bases identical to TRBD2. After removal of 0 bases from V and 8 bases from J, the junction contained 7 bases not matched to a gene. Per germline, CDR1 SGHNT and CDR2 YENEEA. The CDR3 sequence is 15 residues long. In nucleotides, the CDR3 is TGTGCCAGCAGCTTAGATGGAGGACTAGACGATGAGCAGTTCTTC. Translation gives CASSLDGGLDDEQFF.

The rearrangement links TRBV6-5 to TRBJ2-3; TRBD2 matches 14 bases. This CDR3 spans 15 amino acids. The ends lost 4 bases at V and 4 bases at J; junction bases unmatched: 1. CDR1 and CDR2 (germline): MNHEY, SVGAGI. The CDR3 nucleotides read TGTGCCAGCAGTTTGACTAGCGGGGGGGCAGATACGCAGTATTTT. Its protein product is CASSLTSGGADTQYF.

This chain connects TRBV7-2 to TRBJ1-5, with 7 bases aligning to TRBD1. The CDR3 covers 15 residues. Germline V lookup: CDR1 SGHTA, CDR2 FQGNSA. The V segment lost 4 bases and the J segment 1 base; nucleotides outside the gene matches: 4. CDR3: CASSWDSRSNQPQHF. The CDR3 DNA reads TGTGCCAGCAGCTGGGACAGTCGGAGCAATCAGCCCCAGCATTTT.

This chain uses TRBV28 with TRBJ2-1, with 9 bases identical to TRBD1. In germline, CDR1 is MDHEN, CDR2 SYDVKM. V shed 4 bases and J 6 bases; nucleotides not matched to a gene: 7. The CDR3 length is 15 residues. DNA of the CDR3: TGTGCCAGCAGTTCACAGGGGGCGGCCCCCAATGAGCAGTTCTTC. Translation gives CASSSQGAAPNEQFF.

The chain joins TRBV20-1 to TRBJ2-5; TRBD2 matches at 8 bases. Looked up from germline, CDR1 is DFQATT and CDR2 is SNEGSKA (reference sequence). This CDR3 has 14 amino acids. With 3 bases clipped from V and 2 bases from J, the junction kept 5 bases outside the gene matches. The CDR3 spells CSASMRGAQETQYF. The CDR3 DNA reads TGCAGTGCTAGTATGCGGGGGGCACAAGAGACCCAGTACTTC.

The V call is TRBV6-5, the J call TRBJ1-1; a possible D gene is TRBD1 (5 bases). From germline, CDR1 is MNHEY and CDR2 SVGAGI. Trimming removed 4 bases from V and 6 bases from J, with 15 bases in between. This CDR3 contains 14 residues. In DNA form, the CDR3 reads TGTGCCAGCAGTTCACGACCTTCGACAGCTGAAGCTTTCTTT. Protein product: CASSSRPSTAEAFF.

Comment on this clone: A read error may produce the germline difference seen at one junction end. The genes are TRBV12-3 or TRBV12-4 and TRBJ2-5; TRBD2 matches at 9 bases. This CDR3 region has 12 residues. This CDR3 reads CASSLASGERDF. In nucleotides, the CDR3 is TGTGCCAGCAGTTTGGCTAGCGGGGAGCGTGACTTC.

The gene calls are TRBV3-1 (or the pseudogene TRBV3-2) and TRBJ1-5; 8 positions match TRBD1. This CDR3 has 15 amino acids. Germline V gene sequence: CDR1 LGHDT, CDR2 YNNKEL (reference sequence). The V and J ends lost 6 bases and 0 bases, in that order; junction bases with no gene match: 4. The CDR3 nucleotides are TGTGCCAGCAGTGTCGGACAGGGTAGCAATCAGCCCCAGCATTTT. It specifies CASSVGQGSNQPQHF.

J is TRBJ2-3 and V is TRBV25-1; 8 positions agree with TRBD1. V lost 3 bases, J lost 5 bases, and 7 bases stayed unmatched. Germline V lookup: CDR1 MGHDK, CDR2 SYGVNS. The CDR3 is 15 amino acids. CDR3 loop: CASSDSHRGVDTQYF. The CDR3 DNA reads TGTGCCAGCAGTGACTCACACAGGGGGGTAGATACGCAGTATTTT.